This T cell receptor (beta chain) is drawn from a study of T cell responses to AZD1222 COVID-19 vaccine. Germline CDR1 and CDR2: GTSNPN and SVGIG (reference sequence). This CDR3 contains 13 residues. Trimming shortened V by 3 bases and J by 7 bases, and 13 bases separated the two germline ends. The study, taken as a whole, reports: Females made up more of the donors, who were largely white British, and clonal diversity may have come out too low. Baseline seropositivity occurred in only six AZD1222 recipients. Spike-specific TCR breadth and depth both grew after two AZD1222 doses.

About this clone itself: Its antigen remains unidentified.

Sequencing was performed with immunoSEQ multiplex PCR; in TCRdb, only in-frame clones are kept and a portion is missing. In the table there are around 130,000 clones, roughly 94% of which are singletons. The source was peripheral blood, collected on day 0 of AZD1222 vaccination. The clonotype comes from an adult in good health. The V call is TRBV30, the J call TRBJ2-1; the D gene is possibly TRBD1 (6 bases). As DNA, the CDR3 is TGTGCCTGGAGCGGTACAGGGTATAATGAGCAGTTCTTC. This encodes CAWSGTGYNEQFF.